This T cell receptor beta chain was captured in a study of blood T cell repertoires in COVID-19. Overall study context: Spain, Italy and the United States supplied samples that represented acute and convalescent COVID-19. Nucleic acid was either cDNA or gDNA, and it came from T cells, B-cell-depleted T cells, or PBMCs.

The repertoire was sequenced with immunoSEQ multiplex PCR; TCRdb's copy has only in-frame clones and lacks some. The data show roughly 80,000 clones, over 75% seen once. With 4 bases clipped from V and 6 bases from J, the junction kept 3 bases outside the gene matches. The V gene's germline CDR1 is SGHTA and CDR2 FQGNSA. CDR3 length equals 13 residues. V and J are TRBV7-2 and TRBJ1-5; 7 bases match TRBD1. The sequenced material came from peripheral blood. This clonotype was obtained from a human donor in a cohort sampled during active COVID-19. In DNA form, the CDR3 reads TGTGCCAGCAGCTCAGGGGGAATTCAGCCCCAGCATTTT. Translated, it gives CASSSGGIQPQHF.